This TCR beta chain was recorded in a study of shared clonotypes between healthy human individuals. Background on the study: Aged 18 to 49, the donors were a couple of women and a few men. Notes on the study in general: As a rule, naive subsets had a larger estimated richness than memory subsets. Four donors shared 4.5% to 6.5% of their naive CD4 clonotypes.

As to this clone: Antigen unknown.

V dropped 1 base and J dropped 3; count of bases not matched to a gene: 14. The length of the CDR3 is 18 residues. Germline CDR1 GTSNPN, CDR2 SVGIG (reference sequence). As originally analysed: ImmunoSEQ gave junction-only sequences without quality scores, so filtering differed. Data came from immunoSEQ multiplex PCR; TCRdb stores just in-frame clones and leaves some out. The V and J calls and clone size come from that table; D and trimming were worked out from the DNA. The sample lists fewer than 1.8 million clones; about 98.5% were seen once. This receptor was taken from a man aged 25 to 40 in good health. The sample taken for sequencing was naive CD4+ T cells sorted from blood. As to subset: CD45RA+ positively selected. The rearrangement links TRBV30 to TRBJ2-1, with 8 positions matching TRBD2. CDR3 loop: CAWSGLAGRGTGYNEQFF. The DNA of the CDR3 is TGTGCCTGGAGTGGGTTAGCGGGAAGGGGGACTGGCTACAATGAGCAGTTCTTC.